These T cell receptor beta chains were read from a single sample in a study of blood T cell repertoires in COVID-19. Sequencing was performed with immunoSEQ multiplex PCR; in TCRdb, only in-frame clones are kept and a portion is missing. This sample has some 150,000 clones, with roughly 79% found just once. Sequenced input: peripheral blood. Receptor source: a human donor with acute or convalescent COVID-19. The donor label of this sample is uncertain. CDR3s include the opening cysteine and the closing phenylalanine or tryptophan. Each record gives: J gene, clone size, D gene, V gene, CDR3 DNA, CDR3 protein. The D gene is left open where the match is weak. Not all rows give a size; the values are once, few, many and, for expanded clones, a class.

J: TRBJ2-2; size: -; D: TRBD2; V: TRBV10-3; DNA: TGTGCCATCAGTGATCGACTAGCGGGGGACGCCGGGGAGCTGTTTTTT; CDR3: CAISDRLAGDAGELFF
J: TRBJ1-2; size: -; D: -; V: TRBV10-3; DNA: TGTGCCATCAGTGTTAACAGGGCGGACGGCTACACCTTC; CDR3: CAISVNRADGYTF
J: TRBJ2-7; size: once; D: TRBD1; V: TRBV5-1; DNA: TGCGCCAGCAGCTGGACAGGGTCAAGCTCCTACGAGCAGTACTTC; CDR3: CASSWTGSSSYEQYF
J: TRBJ2-7; size: few; D: TRBD1; V: TRBV19; DNA: TGTGCCAGTAGTTCCGGGACAGGCCAATGGGGAGAGCAGTACTTC; CDR3: CASSSGTGQWGEQYF
J: TRBJ1-1; size: -; D: -; V: TRBV19; DNA: TGTGCCAGCCTAAACTCATTCTTGAACACTGAAGCTTTCTTT; CDR3: CASLNSFLNTEAFF
J: TRBJ1-2; size: -; D: TRBD1; V: TRBV11-2; DNA: TGTGCCAGCAGCTCCGGGACAGGGTTTGGCTATGGCTACACCTTC; CDR3: CASSSGTGFGYGYTF
J: TRBJ2-1; size: -; D: -; V: TRBV5-1; DNA: TGCGCCAGCAGCTTCACAGACAGCTCCTACAATGAGCAGTTCTTC; CDR3: CASSFTDSSYNEQFF
J: TRBJ1-2; size: -; D: -; V: TRBV10-3; DNA: TGTGCCATCGGGCGGACAGACCCCTTTTATGGCTACACCTTC; CDR3: CAIGRTDPFYGYTF
J: TRBJ2-1; size: -; D: -; V: TRBV9; DNA: TGTGCCAGCAGCGAGGGAGGACACGACAATGAGCAGTTCTTC; CDR3: CASSEGGHDNEQFF
J: TRBJ1-1; size: -; D: -; V: TRBV6-5; DNA: TGTGCCAGCGTACGTTCGCCTAATGAAGCTTTCTTT; CDR3: CASVRSPNEAFF
J: TRBJ2-7; size: -; D: -; V: TRBV5-1; DNA: TGCGCCAGCAGCTTGACAGGGAAAACCTACGAGCAGTACTTC; CDR3: CASSLTGKTYEQYF
J: TRBJ1-3; size: -; D: -; V: TRBV2; DNA: TGTGCCAGCACGGTAGGACAAAAAGGAAACACCATATATTTT; CDR3: CASTVGQKGNTIYF
J: TRBJ2-2; size: -; D: TRBD1; V: TRBV6-5; DNA: TGTGCCAGCAGCCTACAGGGGGCGAACACCGGGGAGCTGTTTTTT; CDR3: CASSLQGANTGELFF